This is a list of T cell receptor beta chains from one sample in a study of cytomegalovirus exposure and HLA in healthy donors. Here immunoSEQ multiplex PCR was the method, and the copy in TCRdb shows in-frame clones only, minus some. The sample holds over 150,000 clones, about 76% seen once. Material for sequencing was PBMCs. The source of these receptors is a woman aged 40-49 years in good health and CMV-seropositive. CDR3s include the opening cysteine and the closing phenylalanine or tryptophan. The D gene is left open where the match is weak. Some rows have no size entry. The others give once, few or many, or a class for an expanded clone.

V gene,D gene,J gene,clone size,CDR3 protein,CDR3 DNA
TRBV18,-,TRBJ1-2,-,CASSPGSDYGYTF,TGTGCCAGCTCACCAGGCAGCGACTATGGCTACACCTTC
TRBV7-2,TRBD2,TRBJ2-1,once,CASSRTSGKDYNEQFF,TGTGCCAGCAGCAGGACTAGCGGGAAAGACTACAATGAGCAGTTCTTC
TRBV9,-,TRBJ1-2,-,CASSGTAYGYTF,TGTGCCAGCAGCGGGACAGCGTATGGCTACACCTTC
TRBV10-3,-,TRBJ1-6,-,CAISVEGVNNSPLHF,TGTGCCATCAGTGTCGAGGGGGTTAATAATTCACCCCTCCACTTT
TRBV6-6,-,TRBJ1-1,-,CASSFTQNTEAFF,TGTGCCAGCAGTTTTACTCAGAACACTGAAGCTTTCTTT
TRBV6-6,-,TRBJ2-2,-,CASYSGELFF,TGTGCCAGCTATTCCGGGGAGCTGTTTTTT
TRBV4-1,TRBD2,TRBJ2-1,-,CASSQVDLAGYNEQFF,TGCGCCAGCAGCCAAGTAGACCTAGCGGGTTACAATGAGCAGTTCTTC
TRBV5-1,TRBD1,TRBJ1-1,once,CASSSGQENTEAFF,TGCGCCAGCAGCTCGGGACAGGAGAACACTGAAGCTTTCTTT
TRBV4-3,-,TRBJ2-7,once,CASSLGQGGGEQYF,TGCGCCAGCAGCCTAGGACAGGGAGGGGGCGAGCAGTACTTC
TRBV4-2,TRBD2,TRBJ2-3,-,CASSLRTSGSSTDTQYF,TGTGCCAGCAGCCTCCGGACTAGCGGGTCATCCACAGATACGCAGTATTTT
TRBV4-3,-,TRBJ1-2,-,CASSTQGSQTF,TGCGCCAGCAGCACTCAGGGGTCTCAGACCTTC
TRBV30,TRBD1,TRBJ2-1,-,CARNNRGSYNEQFF,TGTGCCAGGAACAACAGGGGGTCGTACAATGAGCAGTTCTTC
TRBV27,-,TRBJ1-2,-,CASRRAGGGYTF,TGTGCCAGCAGGCGGGCCGGCGGGGGCTACACCTTC
TRBV12-5,TRBD1,TRBJ2-2,once,CASGLDIGTGDITGELFF,TGTGCTAGTGGTTTGGACATCGGGACAGGCGATATTACCGGGGAGCTGTTTTTT